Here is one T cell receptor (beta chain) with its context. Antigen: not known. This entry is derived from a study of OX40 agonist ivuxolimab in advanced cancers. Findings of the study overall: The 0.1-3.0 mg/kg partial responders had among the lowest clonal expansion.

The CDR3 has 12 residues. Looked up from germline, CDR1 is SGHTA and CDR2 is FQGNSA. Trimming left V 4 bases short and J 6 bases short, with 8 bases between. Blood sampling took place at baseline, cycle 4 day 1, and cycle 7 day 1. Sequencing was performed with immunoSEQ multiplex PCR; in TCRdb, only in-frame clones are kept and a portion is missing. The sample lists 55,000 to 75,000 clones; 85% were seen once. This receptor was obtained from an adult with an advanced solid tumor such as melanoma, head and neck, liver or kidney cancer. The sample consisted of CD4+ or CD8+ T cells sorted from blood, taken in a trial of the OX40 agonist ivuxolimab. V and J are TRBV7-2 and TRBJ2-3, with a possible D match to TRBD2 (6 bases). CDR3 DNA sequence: TGTGCCAGCAGCTCGCTAGCGGATACGCAGTATTTT. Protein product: CASSSLADTQYF.